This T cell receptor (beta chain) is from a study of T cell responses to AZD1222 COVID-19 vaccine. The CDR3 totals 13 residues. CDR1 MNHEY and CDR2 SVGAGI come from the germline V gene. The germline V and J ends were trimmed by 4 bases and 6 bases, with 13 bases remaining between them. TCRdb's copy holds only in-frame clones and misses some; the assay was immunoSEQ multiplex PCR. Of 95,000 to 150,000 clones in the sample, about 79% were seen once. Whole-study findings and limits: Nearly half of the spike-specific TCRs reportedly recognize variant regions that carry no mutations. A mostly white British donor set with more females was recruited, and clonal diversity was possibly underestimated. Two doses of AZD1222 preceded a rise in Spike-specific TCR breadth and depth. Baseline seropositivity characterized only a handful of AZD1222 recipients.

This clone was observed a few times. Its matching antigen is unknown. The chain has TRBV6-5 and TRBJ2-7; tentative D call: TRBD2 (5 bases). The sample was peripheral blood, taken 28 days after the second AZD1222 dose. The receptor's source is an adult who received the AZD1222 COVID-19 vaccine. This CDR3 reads CASSSGGSGEQYF. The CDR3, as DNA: TGTGCCAGCAGTTCCGGAGGCAGCGGCGAGCAGTACTTC.